This TCR beta chain is drawn from a study of shared clonotypes between healthy human individuals. Generated by immunoSEQ multiplex PCR, the TCRdb table keeps only in-frame clones and is missing some. The table records about 2,500,000 clones, around nine tenths of them present only once. V lost 3 bases and J lost 1, with 7 bases in between. Per germline, CDR1 LNHDA and CDR2 SQIVND (reference sequence). The CDR3 is 13 amino acids. A remark on this clone: This specimen includes other DNA sequences encoding the same CDR3.

This TCR derives from a man in his late teens or twenties in good health. The sample taken for sequencing was naive CD4+ T cells sorted from blood. The subset: CD45RA+ positively selected. This chain uses TRBV19 with TRBJ2-7, with D uncertain. The chain's CDR3 is CASSIGFSYEQYF. CDR3 in DNA: TGTGCCAGTAGTATTGGATTTTCCTACGAGCAGTACTTC. The whole variable domain, filled in from reference TRBV19 and TRBJ2-7, reads DGGITQSPKYLFRKEGQNVTLSCEQNLNHDAMYWYRQDPGQGLRLIYYSQIVNDFQKGDIAEGYSVSREKKESFPLTVTSAQKNPTAFYLCASSIGFSYEQYFGPGTRLTVT.